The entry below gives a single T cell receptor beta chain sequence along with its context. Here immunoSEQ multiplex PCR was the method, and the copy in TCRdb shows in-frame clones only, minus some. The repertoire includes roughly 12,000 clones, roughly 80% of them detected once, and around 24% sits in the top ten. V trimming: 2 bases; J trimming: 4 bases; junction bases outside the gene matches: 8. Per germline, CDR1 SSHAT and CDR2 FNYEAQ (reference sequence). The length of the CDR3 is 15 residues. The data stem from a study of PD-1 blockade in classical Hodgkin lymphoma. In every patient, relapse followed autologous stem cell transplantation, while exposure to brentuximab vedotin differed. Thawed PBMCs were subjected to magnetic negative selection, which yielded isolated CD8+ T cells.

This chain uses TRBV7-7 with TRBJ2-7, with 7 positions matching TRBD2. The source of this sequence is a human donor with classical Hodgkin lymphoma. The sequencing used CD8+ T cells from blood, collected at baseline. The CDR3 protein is CASSLSSGNLYEQYF. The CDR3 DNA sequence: TGTGCCAGCAGCTTATCCAGCGGGAACCTTTACGAGCAGTACTTC.